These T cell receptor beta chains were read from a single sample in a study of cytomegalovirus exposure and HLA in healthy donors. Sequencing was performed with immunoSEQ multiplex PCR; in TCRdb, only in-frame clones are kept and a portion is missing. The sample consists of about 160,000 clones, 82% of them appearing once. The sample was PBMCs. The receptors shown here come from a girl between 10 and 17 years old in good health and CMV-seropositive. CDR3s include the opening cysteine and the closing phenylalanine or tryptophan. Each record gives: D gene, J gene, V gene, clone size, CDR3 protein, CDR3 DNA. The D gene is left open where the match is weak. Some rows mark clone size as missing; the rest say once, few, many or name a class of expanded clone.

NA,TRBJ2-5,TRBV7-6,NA,CASSLGGASGGQETQYF,TGTGCCAGCAGCTTAGGGGGGGCTAGCGGCGGTCAAGAGACCCAGTACTTC
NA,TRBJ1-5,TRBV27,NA,CASSRSGSNQPQHF,TGTGCCAGCAGTAGGTCAGGGAGCAATCAGCCCCAGCATTTT
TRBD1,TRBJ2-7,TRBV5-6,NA,CASSPGTVDEQYF,TGTGCCAGCAGCCCGGGGACAGTCGACGAGCAGTACTTC
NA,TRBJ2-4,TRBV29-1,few,CSVEVGAVKNIQYF,TGCAGCGTTGAGGTGGGGGCCGTCAAAAACATTCAGTACTTC
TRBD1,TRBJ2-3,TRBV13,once,CASSWGQGDTDTQYF,TGTGCCAGCAGCTGGGGACAGGGGGACACAGATACGCAGTATTTT
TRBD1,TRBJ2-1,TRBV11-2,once,CASSPQRGDRFYEQFF,TGTGCCAGCAGCCCCCAGCGCGGGGACAGGTTCTATGAGCAGTTCTTC
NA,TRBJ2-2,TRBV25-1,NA,CASTLGQNTGELFF,TGTGCCAGCACCCTAGGACAGAACACCGGGGAGCTGTTTTTT
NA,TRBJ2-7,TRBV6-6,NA,CASGKRDIHEQYF,TGTGCCAGCGGCAAACGGGACATCCACGAGCAGTACTTC
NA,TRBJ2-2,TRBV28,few,CASSTGNQWGELFF,TGTGCCAGCAGCACCGGGAATCAGTGGGGGGAGCTGTTTTTT
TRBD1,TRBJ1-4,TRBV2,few,CASSPGTGGRSEKLFF,TGTGCCAGCAGTCCCGGGACAGGGGGCCGTAGTGAAAAACTGTTTTTT
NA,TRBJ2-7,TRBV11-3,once,CASSLDRDYEQYF,TGTGCCAGCAGCTTAGACAGGGACTACGAGCAGTACTTC
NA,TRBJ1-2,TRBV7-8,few,CASSLGGEYYGYTF,TGTGCCAGCAGCTTAGGGGGCGAGTACTATGGCTACACCTTC
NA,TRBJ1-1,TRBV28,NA,CASRGNTEAFF,TGTGCCAGCCGAGGGAACACTGAAGCTTTCTTT
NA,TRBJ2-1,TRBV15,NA,CATSVGNSYNEQFF,TGTGCCACCAGCGTGGGCAACTCCTACAATGAGCAGTTCTTC
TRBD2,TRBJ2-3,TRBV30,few,CAWTLAAGVADTQYF,TGTGCCTGGACCCTAGCCGCGGGAGTGGCAGATACGCAGTATTTT
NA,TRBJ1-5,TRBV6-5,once,CASSYSTDRPQHF,TGTGCCAGCAGTTACTCGACAGATCGGCCCCAGCATTTT
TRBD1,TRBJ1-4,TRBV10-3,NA,CATRPGQSWEPNEKLFF,TGTGCCACTCGACCGGGACAGTCTTGGGAGCCTAATGAAAAACTGTTTTTT
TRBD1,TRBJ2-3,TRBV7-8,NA,CASSPGRGDTQYF,TGTGCCAGCAGCCCAGGCAGGGGGGATACGCAGTATTTT
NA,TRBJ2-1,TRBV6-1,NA,CASSELVSSYNEQFF,TGTGCCAGCAGTGAATTGGTGAGCTCCTACAATGAGCAGTTCTTC
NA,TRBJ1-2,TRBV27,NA,CASSFRGMSDGYTF,TGTGCCAGCAGTTTTCGGGGTATGAGTGATGGCTACACCTTC
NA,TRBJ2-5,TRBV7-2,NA,CASSPDSPSETQYF,TGTGCCAGCAGTCCGGACTCCCCTTCAGAGACCCAGTACTTC
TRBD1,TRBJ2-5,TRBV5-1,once,CASSLEGQPQETQYF,TGCGCCAGCAGCTTGGAGGGACAGCCCCAAGAGACCCAGTACTTC
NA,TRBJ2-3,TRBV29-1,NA,CSVAGSPTDTQYF,TGCAGCGTTGCGGGTAGTCCCACAGATACGCAGTATTTT
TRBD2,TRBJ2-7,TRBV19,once,CASSIILAGGGEQYF,TGTGCCAGTAGTATAATCCTAGCGGGAGGCGGCGAGCAGTACTTC
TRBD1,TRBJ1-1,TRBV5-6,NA,CASSLETGTTEAFF,TGTGCCAGCAGCCTTGAGACAGGGACCACTGAAGCTTTCTTT
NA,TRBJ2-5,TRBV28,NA,CASSSRRQGQETQYF,TGTGCCAGCAGTTCAAGGAGGCAGGGGCAAGAGACCCAGTACTTC
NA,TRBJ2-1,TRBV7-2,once,CASSLARAGREQFF,TGTGCCAGCAGCTTAGCGAGGGCGGGTAGGGAGCAGTTCTTC
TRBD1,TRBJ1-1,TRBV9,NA,CASSGLGQGNTEAFF,TGTGCCAGCAGCGGCCTGGGACAGGGGAACACTGAAGCTTTCTTT
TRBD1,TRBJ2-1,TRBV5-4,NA,CASSAGTGEVEQFF,TGTGCCAGCAGCGCCGGGACAGGGGAGGTTGAGCAGTTCTTC
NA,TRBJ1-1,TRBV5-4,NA,CASSCCMNTEAFF,TGTGCCAGCAGCTGTTGTATGAACACTGAAGCTTTCTTT
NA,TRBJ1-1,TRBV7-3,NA,CASSLVPLEFLNTEAFF,TGTGCCAGCAGCTTAGTCCCTTTAGAGTTCTTGAACACTGAAGCTTTCTTT
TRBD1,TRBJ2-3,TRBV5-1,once,CASSYRGTDTDTQYF,TGCGCCAGCAGCTATAGAGGGACAGACACAGATACGCAGTATTTT
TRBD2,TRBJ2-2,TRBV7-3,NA,CASSRTSGRVGTGELFF,TGTGCCAGCAGCCGAACCAGCGGGAGGGTCGGCACCGGGGAGCTGTTTTTT
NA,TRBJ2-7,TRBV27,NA,CASGGGQNYEQYF,TGTGCCAGCGGAGGCGGACAGAACTACGAGCAGTACTTC
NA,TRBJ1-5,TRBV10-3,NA,CATGTFEDQPQHF,TGTGCCACAGGGACATTTGAGGATCAGCCCCAGCATTTT